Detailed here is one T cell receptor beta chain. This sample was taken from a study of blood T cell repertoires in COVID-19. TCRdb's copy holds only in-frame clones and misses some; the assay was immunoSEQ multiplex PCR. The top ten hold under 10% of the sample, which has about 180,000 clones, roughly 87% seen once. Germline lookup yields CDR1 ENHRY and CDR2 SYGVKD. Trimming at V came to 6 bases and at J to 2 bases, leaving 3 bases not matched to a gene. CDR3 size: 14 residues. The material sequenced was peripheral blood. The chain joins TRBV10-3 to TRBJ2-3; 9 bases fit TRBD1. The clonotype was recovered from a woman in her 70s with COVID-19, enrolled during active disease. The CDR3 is CAIRRDRATDTQYF. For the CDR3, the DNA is TGTGCCATCAGGAGGGACAGGGCCACAGATACGCAGTATTTT.